This TCR beta chain derives from a study of blood T cell repertoires in COVID-19. Seattle cases were enrolled at active infection and followed longitudinally. Germline V gene sequence: CDR1 KGHSH, CDR2 LQKENI. This CDR3 is built from 14 residues. Trimming at V came to 3 bases and at J to 2 bases, leaving 2 bases not matched to a gene. TCRdb's copy holds only in-frame clones and misses some; the assay was immunoSEQ multiplex PCR. Of 150,000 to 200,000 clones listed, roughly four fifths are singletons. This clone showed up just once. This clonotype was sampled from a woman of 80 years or more with COVID-19, enrolled during active disease. Sequenced sample: peripheral blood. The chain recombines TRBV18 with TRBJ1-1; 8 bases agree with TRBD1. CDR3 residues: CASSPGQGNTEAFF. The CDR3 region has the DNA TGTGCCAGCTCACCCGGACAGGGAAACACTGAAGCTTTCTTT.